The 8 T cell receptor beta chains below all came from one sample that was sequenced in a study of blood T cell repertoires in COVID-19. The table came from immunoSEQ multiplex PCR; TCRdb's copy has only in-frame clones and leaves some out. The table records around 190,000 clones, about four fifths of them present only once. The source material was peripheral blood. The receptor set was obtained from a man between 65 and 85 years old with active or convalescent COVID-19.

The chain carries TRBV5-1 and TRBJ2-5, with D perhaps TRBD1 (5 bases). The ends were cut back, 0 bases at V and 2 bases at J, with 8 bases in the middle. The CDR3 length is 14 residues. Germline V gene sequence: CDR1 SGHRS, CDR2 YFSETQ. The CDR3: CASSLEGQQETQYF. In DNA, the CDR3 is TGCGCCAGCAGCTTGGAAGGACAACAAGAGACCCAGTACTTC.

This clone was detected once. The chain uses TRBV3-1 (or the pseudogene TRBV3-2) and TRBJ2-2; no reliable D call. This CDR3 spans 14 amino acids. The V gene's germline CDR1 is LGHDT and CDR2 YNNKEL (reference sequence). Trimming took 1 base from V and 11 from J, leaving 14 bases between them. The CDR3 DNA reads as TGTGCCAGCAGCCAAGTAACGGGTTGGTTCGAGCTGTTTTTT. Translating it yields CASSQVTGWFELFF.

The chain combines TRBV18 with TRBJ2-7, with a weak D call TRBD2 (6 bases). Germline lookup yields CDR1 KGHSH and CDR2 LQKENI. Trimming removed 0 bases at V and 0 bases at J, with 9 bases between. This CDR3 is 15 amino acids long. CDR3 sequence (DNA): TGTGCCAGCTCACCACCGGGGGGACGCTCCTACGAGCAGTACTTC. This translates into CASSPPGGRSYEQYF.

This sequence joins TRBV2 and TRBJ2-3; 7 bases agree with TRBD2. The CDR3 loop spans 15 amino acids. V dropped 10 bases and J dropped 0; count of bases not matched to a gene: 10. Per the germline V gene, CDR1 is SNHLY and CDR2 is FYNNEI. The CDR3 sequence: CAILRQRGSTDTQYF. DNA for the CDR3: TGTGCCATCCTACGACAGCGGGGTAGCACAGATACGCAGTATTTT.

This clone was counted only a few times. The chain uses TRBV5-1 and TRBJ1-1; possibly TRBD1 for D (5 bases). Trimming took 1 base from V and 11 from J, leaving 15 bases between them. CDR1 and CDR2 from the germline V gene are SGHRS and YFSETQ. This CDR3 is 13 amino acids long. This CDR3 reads CASSLNSGGKAFF. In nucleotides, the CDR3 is TGCGCCAGCAGCTTGAACAGTGGGGGGAAGGCTTTCTTT.

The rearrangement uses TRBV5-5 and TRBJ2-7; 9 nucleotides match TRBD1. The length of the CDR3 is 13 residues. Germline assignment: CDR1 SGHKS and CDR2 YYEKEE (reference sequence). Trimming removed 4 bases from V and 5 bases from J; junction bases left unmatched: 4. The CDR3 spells CASSTWTGDEQYF. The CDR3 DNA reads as TGTGCCAGCAGCACATGGACAGGGGACGAGCAGTACTTC.

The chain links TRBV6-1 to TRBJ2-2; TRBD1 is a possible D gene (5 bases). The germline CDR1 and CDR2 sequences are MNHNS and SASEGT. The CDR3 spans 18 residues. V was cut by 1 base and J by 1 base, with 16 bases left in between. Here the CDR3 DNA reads TGTGCCAGCAGTGAAGTAGACAGTAGATCTTTGAACACCGGGGAGCTGTTTTTT. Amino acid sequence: CASSEVDSRSLNTGELFF.

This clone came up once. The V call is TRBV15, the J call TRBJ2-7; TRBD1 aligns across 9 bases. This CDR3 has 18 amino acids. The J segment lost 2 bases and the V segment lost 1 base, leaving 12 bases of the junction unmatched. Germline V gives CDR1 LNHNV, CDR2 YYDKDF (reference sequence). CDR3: CATSRAGGQGTLTYEQYF. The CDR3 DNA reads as TGTGCCACCAGCAGAGCAGGTGGACAGGGGACACTAACCTACGAGCAGTACTTC.